Shown below are 20 T cell receptor beta chains from a single sample sequenced in a study of shared clonotypes between healthy human individuals. Repertoires were generated with immunoSEQ multiplex PCR, while TCRdb's copy carries only in-frame clones and drops some. The sample has 1,500,000 or so clones, 96% seen once. Material: naive CD4+ T cells sorted from blood. This sample's subset: CD45RA+ positively selected. These receptors were collected from a man between 25 and 39 years old in good health.

This rearrangement joins TRBV7-9 to TRBJ1-2; a possible D gene is TRBD1 (6 bases). V lost 5 bases, J lost 10 bases, and 32 bases lay in between. There are 18 residues in the CDR3. Germline CDR1 SEHNR, CDR2 FQNEAQ (reference sequence). CDR3 region: CASSPRLDSGNPTRAYTF. CDR3 DNA: TGTGCCAGCAGCCCACGCTTGGACAGCGGGAACCCAACACGGGCCTACACCTTC. Based on the CDR3 plus reference TRBV7-9 and TRBJ1-2, the full variable domain is DTGVSQNPRHKITKRGQNVTFRCDPISEHNRLYWYRQTLGQGPEFLTYFQNEAQLEKSRLLSDRFSAERPKGSFSTLEIQRTEQGDSAMYLCASSPRLDSGNPTRAYTFGSGTRLTVV.

The chain uses TRBV28 and TRBJ1-4, with 7 bases that match TRBD1. Per the germline V gene, CDR1 is MDHEN and CDR2 is SYDVKM. V lost 7 bases to trimming and J lost 5 bases; unmatched junction nucleotides: 7. CDR3 size: 14 residues. The CDR3 region is CASTLGTVNEKLFF. The CDR3 nucleotides read TGTGCCAGCACCCTAGGGACAGTGAATGAAAAACTGTTTTTT.

CDR3 loop: CASSRRLAGDGELFF. For the CDR3, the DNA is TGTGCCAGCAGCCGCAGACTAGCGGGAGATGGGGAGCTGTTTTTT. The rearrangement links TRBV7-8 to TRBJ2-2; TRBD2 agrees at 12 bases. V lost 5 bases, J lost 8 bases, and 6 bases stayed unmatched. Germline-derived CDR1 and CDR2 are SGHVS and FQNEAQ. The CDR3 runs 15 residues. Variable domain in full (rest from reference TRBV7-8 and TRBJ2-2): GAGVSQSPRYKVAKRGQDVALRCDPISGHVSLFWYQQALGQGPEFLTYFQNEAQLDKSGLPSDRFFAERPEGSVSTLKIQRTQQEDSAVYLCASSRRLAGDGELFFGEGSRLTVL.

The chain has TRBV9 and TRBJ2-1, with 8 bases aligning to TRBD2. The CDR3 has 16 amino acids. V dropped 0 bases and J dropped 7; count of bases not matched to a gene: 9. Germline lookup yields CDR1 SGDLS and CDR2 YYNGEE. CDR3: CASSVVAGGRGNEQFF. CDR3 nucleotide sequence: TGTGCCAGCAGCGTAGTGGCGGGAGGCCGGGGGAATGAGCAGTTCTTC.

The genes are TRBV25-1 and TRBJ2-7; a possible D gene is TRBD1 (6 bases). CDR1 MGHDK and CDR2 SYGVNS come from the germline V gene. Trimming cost V 4 bases and J 3 bases, with 7 bases left between them. The CDR3 has 12 amino acids. The DNA for the CDR3 is TGTGCCAGCAGTGGACAGGTCTACGAGCAGTACTTC. It translates to CASSGQVYEQYF.

CDR3 DNA sequence: TGTGCTAGTGGTTTAGGTGGGACAGGGGACTATTTTAACTATGGCTACACCTTC. Its translation is CASGLGGTGDYFNYGYTF. The chain links TRBV12-5 to TRBJ1-2, with 10 bases matching TRBD1. From germline, CDR1 is LGHNT and CDR2 FRNRAP. The junction had 11 bases not matched to a gene; V was cut back by 3 bases and J by 1 base. This CDR3 has 18 residues. Full variable domain (rest looked up from reference TRBV12-5 and TRBJ1-2): DARVTQTPRHKVTEMGQEVTMRCQPILGHNTVFWYRQTMMQGLELLAYFRNRAPLDDSGMPKDRFSAEMPDATLATLKIQPSEPRDSAVYFCASGLGGTGDYFNYGYTFGSGTRLTVV.

The chain joins TRBV4-3 to TRBJ2-2, with 15 bases aligning to TRBD2. After removal of 3 bases from V and 2 bases from J, the junction contained 10 bases not matched to a gene. Germline V gene lookup returns CDR1 LGHNA and CDR2 YSLEER. CDR3 length: 20 amino acids. CDR3 DNA sequence: TGCGCCAGCAGCCAGGGACTAGCGGGAGGCCCAAGAGCAAACACCGGGGAGCTGTTTTTT. It yields the protein CASSQGLAGGPRANTGELFF.

The chain recombines TRBV14 with TRBJ2-3; 7 bases line up with TRBD2. The germline gives CDR1 SGHDN, CDR2 FVKESK. V was clipped by 0 bases and J by 3 bases; unmatched bases: 3. The CDR3 covers 15 residues. CDR3 in amino acids: CASSQEGGSTDTQYF. CDR3 DNA: TGTGCCAGCAGCCAAGAAGGCGGGAGTACAGATACGCAGTATTTT.

The rearrangement joins TRBV5-8 to TRBJ2-7, with 7 bases fitting TRBD1. The CDR3 runs to 14 residues. The junction had 12 bases not matched to a gene; V was cut back by 6 bases and J by 6 bases. CDR1 SGHTS and CDR2 YDEGEE come from the germline V gene. CDR3 nucleotides: TGTGCCAGCAACAAACAGGGGTACCCTGCCGAGCAGTACTTC. The encoded protein is CASNKQGYPAEQYF.

This chain connects TRBV4-3 to TRBJ2-7; tentatively, D is TRBD1 (6 bases). V dropped 1 base and J dropped 3 bases, with 13 bases sitting between them. The CDR3 length is 15 residues. CDR1 LGHNA and CDR2 YSLEER come from the germline V gene. This chain's CDR3 is CASSQAGTSHYEQYF. The CDR3 region has the DNA TGCGCCAGCAGCCAAGCCGGGACATCCCACTACGAGCAGTACTTC.

The chain carries TRBV2 and TRBJ2-5; D uncertain. This CDR3 region has 13 residues. V was cut by 7 bases and J by 0 bases, with 9 bases left in between. The germline V gene has CDR1 SNHLY and CDR2 FYNNEI. The CDR3 DNA sequence: TGTGCCAGCATGATAACACACCAAGAGACCCAGTACTTC. Protein sequence: CASMITHQETQYF.

The rearrangement joins TRBV10-3 to TRBJ1-3, with 7 nucleotides matching TRBD1. Germline CDR1 and CDR2: ENHRY and SYGVKD. V trimming: 4 bases; J trimming: 0 bases; junction bases outside the gene matches: 15. This CDR3 has 19 residues. Here the CDR3 reads CAISGTKGGLGHSGNTIYF. The CDR3 region has the DNA TGTGCCATCAGTGGTACAAAAGGGGGCTTAGGGCACTCTGGAAACACCATATATTTT.

The chain has TRBV5-4 and TRBJ2-3, with a tentative D call TRBD2 (6 bases). CDR1 and CDR2 from the germline V gene are SGHNT and YYREEE (reference sequence). The V and J ends lost 0 bases and 4 bases respectively, with 24 bases between them. The CDR3 is 19 residues long. CDR3 protein: CASSLDQDGGVGGADTQYF. In DNA, the CDR3 is TGTGCCAGCAGCTTGGATCAGGACGGGGGAGTGGGTGGGGCAGATACGCAGTATTTT. Looking up the rest from reference TRBV5-4 and TRBJ2-3 gives the full variable domain: ETGVTQSPTHLIKTRGQQVTLRCSSQSGHNTVSWYQQALGQGPQFIFQYYREEENGRGNFPPRFSGLQFPNYSSELNVNALELDDSALYLCASSLDQDGGVGGADTQYFGPGTRLTVL.

As DNA, the CDR3 is TGTGCCAGCAGTTTCTTCCAGGGGCTCAATCAGCCCCAGCATTTT. It encodes CASSFFQGLNQPQHF. The V gene is TRBV28, the J gene TRBJ1-5, with TRBD1 as a possible D gene (6 bases). V was clipped by 3 bases and J by 3 bases, with 12 bases between them. Germline V gene sequence: CDR1 MDHEN, CDR2 SYDVKM. The CDR3 runs 15 residues.

The genes are TRBV6-5 and TRBJ2-1; a weak D match, TRBD2 (6 bases). This CDR3 has 14 residues. The V end was cut by 0 bases, the J end by 8 bases, with 11 bases between. CDR1 and CDR2 (germline): MNHEY, SVGAGI. This CDR3 reads CASSYSRGYDEQFF. CDR3 bases: TGTGCCAGCAGTTACTCGCGGGGTTATGATGAGCAGTTCTTC.

The gene calls are TRBV5-6 and TRBJ1-4; D remains unclear. The CDR3 covers 15 residues. Trimming shortened V by 1 base and J by 4 bases, and 11 bases separated the two germline ends. Per germline, CDR1 SGHDT and CDR2 YYEEEE. CDR3 sequence: CASSLIGRINEKLFF. The DNA of the CDR3 is TGTGCCAGCAGCTTGATAGGACGGATTAATGAAAAACTGTTTTTT.

A note on this clone: Distinct nucleotide sequences in the sample also encode this CDR3. The V gene is TRBV7-9, the J gene TRBJ2-7; 10 bases fit TRBD2. Germline V gene sequence: CDR1 SEHNR, CDR2 FQNEAQ (reference sequence). The V segment lost 5 bases and the J segment 4 bases; nucleotides outside the gene matches: 2. CDR3 length: 13 residues. This chain's CDR3 is CASSPSGSYEQYF. The DNA of the CDR3 is TGTGCCAGCAGCCCTAGCGGGAGTTACGAGCAGTACTTC. The entire variable domain, with the rest obtained from reference TRBV7-9 and TRBJ2-7, is as follows: DTGVSQNPRHKITKRGQNVTFRCDPISEHNRLYWYRQTLGQGPEFLTYFQNEAQLEKSRLLSDRFSAERPKGSFSTLEIQRTEQGDSAMYLCASSPSGSYEQYFGPGTRLTVT.

This clone was observed once. The chain joins TRBV7-9 to TRBJ2-7; the match to TRBD2 covers 8 bases. CDR1 and CDR2 (germline): SEHNR, FQNEAQ (reference sequence). V lost 5 bases and J lost 0; bases outside the gene matches: 9. This CDR3 is 16 amino acids long. DNA of the CDR3: TGTGCCAGCAGCGTCCATCGGGGGGGAAGCTCCTACGAGCAGTACTTC. It codes for CASSVHRGGSSYEQYF.

The J gene is TRBJ2-3, the V gene TRBV7-2; 11 bases align to TRBD2. CDR3 size: 19 residues. Germline CDR1 reads SGHTA; CDR2 reads FQGNSA. V gave up 3 bases and J gave up 0 bases; unmatched junction bases: 11. Here the CDR3 reads CASSFRPTSGSRSTDTQYF. The CDR3 DNA follows: TGTGCCAGCAGCTTTAGACCTACTAGCGGGAGTAGGAGCACAGATACGCAGTATTTT.

V and J are TRBV5-1 and TRBJ2-5, with D uncertain. This CDR3 comprises 13 residues. The ends were cut back, 4 bases at V and 5 bases at J, with 12 bases in the middle. Germline CDR1 reads SGHRS; CDR2 reads YFSETQ. This chain's CDR3 is CASSPDGPETQYF. In nucleotides, the CDR3 is TGCGCCAGCAGCCCGGACGGGCCGGAGACCCAGTACTTC.